This T cell receptor beta chain was sequenced in a study of a mutant IDH1 vaccine in newly diagnosed glioma. Time point indicated: week 47, end of study. Vaccination used 300 ug of mutant IDH1 20-mer peptide per dose, with topical imiquimod. The method was immunoSEQ multiplex PCR; TCRdb's version includes in-frame clones alone and lacks a portion of them. The repertoire holds some 34,000 clones, with 80% to 95% as singletons. The CDR3 length is 15 residues. CDR1 is SGHRS and CDR2 is YFSETQ in the germline V gene. Trimming stripped 2 bases from V and 0 bases from J, with 9 bases between. About this clone: Its antigen is not identified.

The rearrangement links TRBV5-1 to TRBJ1-3; possible D gene TRBD1, 5 bases. The clonotype originates from a woman aged 40-49 years with glioma. Source: PBMCs, taken from a glioma patient whose treatment included an IDH1 peptide vaccine. CDR3 nucleotide sequence: TGCGCCAGCAGCTTCGACAGTTACTCTGGAAACACCATATATTTT. It yields the protein CASSFDSYSGNTIYF.